The source of this T cell receptor beta chain is a study of blood T cells in healthy people across ages. On this clonotype itself: Its specificity is not known.

Study results and caveats: Aged donors had fewer naive CD4+ cells and lower diversity than long-lived donors.

Using a J-beta primer mix together with a sample-barcoded 5' primer, a second PCR was run for roughly 7 to 12 cycles. TCRdb itself ran the 5' RACE reads through MiXCR, one entry per CDR3 protein. This sample has 1,500,000 or so distinct CDR3 sequences, with 35% to 45% found just once. Germline V gives CDR1 SGHKS, CDR2 YYEKEE (reference sequence). V gave up 5 bases and J gave up 7 bases, with 13 bases separating them. The CDR3 is 12 amino acids. Sequencing was carried out using blood. The receptor's source is a young woman in good health. The gene calls are TRBV5-5 and TRBJ2-7; D is unclear. CDR3 residues: CASRLLGLEQYF. CDR3 nucleotide sequence: TGTGCCAGCAGGCTGTTAGGGCTTGAGCAGTACTTC.